A single sample is the source of the 28 T cell receptor beta chains below, sequenced in a study of OX40 agonist ivuxolimab in advanced cancers. Profiled with immunoSEQ multiplex PCR; TCRdb holds only in-frame clones, not every one. The sample consists of 25,000 to 40,000 clones, roughly 82% of them appearing once. Material: CD4+ or CD8+ T cells sorted from blood, obtained in a trial of the OX40 agonist ivuxolimab. These receptors came from an adult with an advanced solid tumor such as melanoma, head and neck, liver or kidney cancer.

The rearrangement links TRBV5-6 to TRBJ2-1; no clear D. Germline CDR1 is SGHDT and CDR2 is YYEEEE. This CDR3 comprises 14 residues. Trimming removed 0 bases at V and 0 bases at J, with 4 bases between. CDR3 residues: CASSLGSSYNEQFF. The CDR3 nucleotides read TGTGCCAGCAGCTTGGGAAGCTCCTACAATGAGCAGTTCTTC.

The chain combines TRBV7-6 with TRBJ2-7, with unresolved D. Trimming took off 0 bases at V and 6 bases at J, with 18 bases between the two ends. There are 16 residues in the CDR3. CDR1 SGHVS and CDR2 FNYEAQ come from the germline V gene. CDR3 residues: CASSLAPPGPSPEQYF. The CDR3 coding sequence is TGTGCCAGCAGCTTAGCACCTCCGGGCCCCTCGCCCGAGCAGTACTTC.

The CDR3: CASSATGTILKGYGYTF. CDR3 sequence (DNA): TGTGCCAGCAGCGCGACAGGTACAATCCTTAAGGGCTATGGCTACACCTTC. J is TRBJ1-2 and V is TRBV9, with a possible D match to TRBD1 (6 bases). V lost 3 bases and J 4 bases, leaving 22 bases between the germline ends. This CDR3 is 17 amino acids long. Germline lookup yields CDR1 SGDLS and CDR2 YYNGEE.

The chain joins TRBV7-6 to TRBJ2-2; D is tentatively TRBD1 or TRBD2 (5 bases each). The germline gives CDR1 SGHVS, CDR2 FNYEAQ. V lost 8 bases, J lost 4 bases, and 20 bases lay in between. The CDR3 consists of 16 residues. CDR3 DNA: TGTGCCAGCTCCCCGACCTATGGGGCGGGCACCGGGGAGCTGTTTTTT. Its translation is CASSPTYGAGTGELFF.

The CDR3 sequence: CASSEATGYGYTF. DNA of the CDR3: TGTGCCAGCAGTGAAGCAACAGGGTATGGCTACACCTTC. J is TRBJ1-2 and V is TRBV2; D possibly corresponds to TRBD1 (6 bases). The germline gives CDR1 SNHLY, CDR2 FYNNEI. The CDR3 contains 13 residues. V gave up 0 bases and J gave up 5 bases, with 7 bases separating them.

The V gene is TRBV7-3, the J gene TRBJ2-7; TRBD2 agrees at 10 bases. Trimming cost V 4 bases and J 2 bases; bases outside gene matches: 2. This CDR3 contains 14 residues. Germline V CDR1 and CDR2: SGHTA, FQGTGA. The CDR3 loop reads CASSSGTSAYEQYF. CDR3 nucleotides: TGTGCCAGCAGCTCAGGGACTAGCGCCTACGAGCAGTACTTC.

This chain links TRBV28 with TRBJ1-4, with TRBD1 identical over 7 bases. The CDR3 consists of 13 residues. Per germline, CDR1 MDHEN and CDR2 SYDVKM. V lost 10 bases and J lost 10; bases outside the gene matches: 12. The CDR3 sequence is CANQTGSGGKLFF. CDR3 DNA: TGTGCCAACCAGACAGGGTCGGGGGGAAAACTGTTTTTT. Filled out from reference TRBV28 and TRBJ1-4, the complete variable domain reads DVKVTQSSRYLVKRTGEKVFLECVQDMDHENMFWYRQDPGLGLRLIYFSYDVKMKEKGDIPEGYSVSREKKERFSLILESASTNQTSMYLCANQTGSGGKLFFGSGTQLSVL.

The chain employs TRBV5-4 and TRBJ2-7, with 8 bases matching TRBD1. V shed 5 bases, J shed 0 bases, and the junction held 4 bases outside the gene matches. CDR1 SGHNT and CDR2 YYREEE come from the germline V gene (reference sequence). This CDR3 has 14 amino acids. CDR3 sequence: CASREDRDSYEQYF. DNA of the CDR3: TGTGCCAGCAGAGAGGACAGGGACTCCTACGAGCAGTACTTC. Full variable domain (outside the CDR3, taken from reference TRBV5-4 and TRBJ2-7): ETGVTQSPTHLIKTRGQQVTLRCSSQSGHNTVSWYQQALGQGPQFIFQYYREEENGRGNFPPRFSGLQFPNYSSELNVNALELDDSALYLCASREDRDSYEQYFGPGTRLTVT.

The gene calls are TRBV27 and TRBJ2-5; D might be TRBD1 (6 bases). CDR1 and CDR2 (germline): MNHEY, SMNVEV (reference sequence). The V gene lost 2 bases and the J gene lost 5 bases, with 15 bases spanning the gap. CDR3 size: 15 residues. CDR3 loop: CASSLGDTGSETQYF. In DNA form, the CDR3 reads TGTGCCAGCAGTTTAGGGGACACTGGCTCGGAGACCCAGTACTTC.

J is TRBJ2-7 and V is TRBV4-3; D gene unclear. Trimming removed 0 bases at V and 3 bases at J, with 12 bases between. The germline V gene has CDR1 LGHNA and CDR2 YSLEER. This CDR3 is 15 amino acids long. CDR3 sequence: CASSQDNDPLYEQYF. The CDR3 coding sequence is TGCGCCAGCAGCCAAGATAACGACCCCCTCTACGAGCAGTACTTC.

The V and J genes are TRBV19 and TRBJ2-3, with 10 bases aligning to TRBD2. CDR3 length: 15 residues. V trimming: 5 bases; J trimming: 2 bases; junction bases outside the gene matches: 4. Germline CDR1 LNHDA, CDR2 SQIVND (reference sequence). DNA of the CDR3: TGTGCCAGTAGTGTACTAGCGGGGTTCACAGATACGCAGTATTTT. Residues: CASSVLAGFTDTQYF.

This chain connects TRBV28 to TRBJ2-7; D tentatively fits TRBD1 or TRBD2 (5 bases each). This CDR3 region has 12 residues. Trimming took 8 bases from V and 7 from J, leaving 15 bases between them. Germline V gives CDR1 MDHEN, CDR2 SYDVKM. Here the CDR3 reads CASGDPNLEQYF. DNA for the CDR3: TGTGCCAGCGGGGACCCCAACCTGGAGCAGTACTTC.

The CDR3 here is CASTDEGNEQYF. DNA for the CDR3: TGTGCCAGCACTGATGAAGGCAACGAGCAGTACTTC. The chain uses TRBV9 and TRBJ2-7; unclear D gene. Germline CDR1 is SGDLS and CDR2 is YYNGEE. The V end was cut by 6 bases, the J end by 5 bases, with 12 bases between. There are 12 residues in the CDR3.

This clone appeared once. The gene calls are TRBV30 and TRBJ2-7; tentatively, D is TRBD1 (5 bases). Germline-derived CDR1 and CDR2 are GTSNPN and SVGIG (reference sequence). Deletions cut 8 bases from V and 2 bases from J, with 10 bases between. The length of the CDR3 is 11 residues. This chain's CDR3 is CAADSTYEQYF. In nucleotides, the CDR3 is TGTGCCGCCGACAGTACCTACGAGCAGTACTTC.

CDR3 amino acids: CASSLFEDGYTF. CDR3 coding DNA: TGTGCCAGCAGCCTTTTTGAGGATGGCTACACCTTC. The V call is TRBV5-5, the J call TRBJ1-2, with D unclear. Germline CDR1 reads SGHKS; CDR2 reads YYEKEE (reference sequence). V lost 4 bases and J lost 6, with 10 bases in between. The CDR3 extends over 12 amino acids.

The J gene is TRBJ1-3, the V gene TRBV30; tentatively, D is TRBD1 (5 bases). The germline CDR1 and CDR2 sequences are GTSNPN and SVGIG (reference sequence). The CDR3 contains 14 residues. V was pared by 0 bases and J by 5 bases, with 11 bases between. The CDR3 nucleotides are TGTGCCTGGAGTGTAAAACTGGGGCGAAACACCATATATTTT. Its protein product is CAWSVKLGRNTIYF.

By sample fraction, this clone is medium-sized. The rearrangement uses TRBV19 and TRBJ2-2; TRBD1 might be the D (6 bases). The germline gives CDR1 LNHDA, CDR2 SQIVND (reference sequence). The CDR3 contains 16 residues. Trimming shortened V by 9 bases and J by 0 bases, and 17 bases separated the two germline ends. CDR3 residues: CASMDGQTANTGELFF. DNA of the CDR3: TGTGCCAGCATGGACGGACAGACGGCGAACACCGGGGAGCTGTTTTTT.

This chain connects TRBV7-3 to TRBJ2-2, with D possibly being TRBD1 (6 bases). Trimming pared 9 bases from V and 3 bases from J, leaving 14 bases between. Germline-derived CDR1 and CDR2 are SGHTA and FQGTGA. This CDR3 region has 14 residues. The CDR3 DNA is TGTGCCAGGGGACACCGAACGCACACCGGGGAGCTGTTTTTT. Protein: CARGHRTHTGELFF.

This rearrangement joins TRBV6-6 to TRBJ2-3, with 8 bases aligning to TRBD1. The germline gives CDR1 MNHNY, CDR2 SVGAGI (reference sequence). The CDR3 has 15 amino acids. Germline trimming cut 6 bases from V and 1 base from J; bases unmatched to any gene: 6. CDR3 bases: TGTGCCAGCAGCTCGGGACAGGCTGGCACAGATACGCAGTATTTT. This gives the protein CASSSGQAGTDTQYF.

The V and J genes are TRBV27 and TRBJ2-5; 9 bases fit TRBD2. The J segment lost 5 bases and the V segment lost 1 base, leaving 11 bases of the junction unmatched. Germline V lookup: CDR1 MNHEY, CDR2 SMNVEV (reference sequence). The CDR3 has 17 residues. The CDR3 here is CASSLFSLAGGIETQYF. The CDR3 coding sequence is TGTGCCAGCAGTTTATTTTCACTAGCGGGCGGTATTGAGACCCAGTACTTC.

As to this clone: This likely stems from a read error, as it lies one base from a far larger clone. The chain recombines TRBV6-9 with TRBJ2-7; a possible D gene is TRBD1 (6 bases). With 4 bases removed from V and 5 bases from J, the gap between germline ends came to 9 bases. CDR1 is MNHGY, CDR2 SVAAGI, per germline. This CDR3 spans 12 amino acids. The CDR3 DNA reads as TGTGCCAGCAGTTTCAACAGGGACGAGCAGTACTTC. This gives the protein CASSFNRDEQYF.

The V call is TRBV7-3, the J call TRBJ1-1; D is ambiguous. Trimming took off 5 bases at V and 3 bases at J, with 25 bases between the two ends. Germline values: CDR1 SGHTA, CDR2 FQGTGA. This CDR3 comprises 18 residues. The CDR3: CASSPKAVGRVFDTEAFF. In DNA form, the CDR3 reads TGTGCCAGCAGCCCGAAGGCCGTGGGTAGGGTCTTCGACACTGAAGCTTTCTTT.

The genes are TRBV7-3 and TRBJ2-3; 8 bases match TRBD1. V gave up 6 bases and J gave up 4 bases; unmatched junction bases: 6. CDR3 length equals 14 residues. The germline V gene encodes CDR1 SGHTA and CDR2 FQGTGA. The CDR3 loop is CASSPGQGADTQYF. The CDR3 coding sequence is TGTGCCAGCAGTCCCGGACAGGGCGCAGATACGCAGTATTTT.

The chain has TRBV28 and TRBJ1-3; a possible D gene is TRBD1 (5 bases). Trimming removed 5 bases from V and 2 bases from J, with 16 bases in between. Germline CDR1 MDHEN, CDR2 SYDVKM. The CDR3 spans 16 residues. The CDR3 here is CASSPSPQGPGNTIYF. CDR3 DNA sequence: TGTGCCAGCAGTCCCAGCCCTCAGGGCCCTGGAAACACCATATATTTT. Using reference TRBV28 and TRBJ1-3 for the parts outside the CDR3, the full variable domain is DVKVTQSSRYLVKRTGEKVFLECVQDMDHENMFWYRQDPGLGLRLIYFSYDVKMKEKGDIPEGYSVSREKKERFSLILESASTNQTSMYLCASSPSPQGPGNTIYFGEGSWLTVV.

This sequence joins TRBV11-3 and TRBJ2-1; D unclear. Trimming stripped 3 bases from V and 7 bases from J, with 7 bases between. The CDR3 consists of 12 residues. Germline V gives CDR1 SGHNT, CDR2 YENEEA. The CDR3 sequence is CASSFMGNEQFF. The CDR3 DNA follows: TGTGCCAGCAGCTTTATGGGGAATGAGCAGTTCTTC.

The rearrangement joins TRBV27 to TRBJ2-1; a weak D match, TRBD2 (6 bases). With 4 bases removed from V and 4 bases from J, the gap between germline ends came to 17 bases. There are 16 residues in the CDR3. Germline V gene sequence: CDR1 MNHEY, CDR2 SMNVEV (reference sequence). The CDR3 bases are TGTGCCAGCAGTTCCCGTGTAGCGGATTCGTACAATGAGCAGTTCTTC. Encoded protein: CASSSRVADSYNEQFF.

The V and J genes are TRBV19 and TRBJ2-6; D gene uncertain. The V and J ends lost 1 base and 1 base respectively, with 8 bases between them. The germline V gene has CDR1 LNHDA and CDR2 SQIVND (reference sequence). CDR3 length equals 16 residues. The CDR3 region is CASSIGFGSGANVLTF. In DNA form, the CDR3 reads TGTGCCAGTAGTATAGGTTTTGGATCTGGGGCCAACGTCCTGACTTTC.

In this sample, this clone turned up once. The rearrangement links TRBV18 to TRBJ2-7; 8 bases agree with TRBD2. This CDR3 comprises 15 residues. Germline V gives CDR1 KGHSH, CDR2 LQKENI. V lost 5 bases, J lost 2 bases, and 8 bases stayed unmatched. In DNA, the CDR3 is TGTGCCAGCTCAACCGGGAGGGGGTTTACCTACGAGCAGTACTTC. Protein product: CASSTGRGFTYEQYF.